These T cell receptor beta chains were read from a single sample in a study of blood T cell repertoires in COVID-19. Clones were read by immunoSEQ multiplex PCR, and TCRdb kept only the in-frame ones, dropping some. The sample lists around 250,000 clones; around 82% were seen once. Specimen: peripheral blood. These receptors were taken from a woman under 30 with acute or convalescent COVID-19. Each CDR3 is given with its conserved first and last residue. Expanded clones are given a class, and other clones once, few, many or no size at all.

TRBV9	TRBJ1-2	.	CASSSNYGYTF
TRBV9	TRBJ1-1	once	CASSVTGVNTEAFF
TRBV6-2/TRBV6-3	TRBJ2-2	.	CASSWGQGIAGELFF
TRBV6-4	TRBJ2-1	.	CASSDSAGTGHNEQFF
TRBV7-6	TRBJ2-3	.	CASSLEPTRGLAGSTDTQYF
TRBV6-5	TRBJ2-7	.	CASSPAGTSPYEQYF
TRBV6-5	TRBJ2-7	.	CASSSERDTRKYF
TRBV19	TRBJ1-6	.	CASSRGAARLTNSPLHF
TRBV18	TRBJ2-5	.	CASSRIVQRDDQETQYF
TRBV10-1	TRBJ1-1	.	CASSPRTGAEAFF
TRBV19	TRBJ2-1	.	CASSRLAGLLYNEQFF
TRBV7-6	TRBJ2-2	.	CASSSGMNTGELFF
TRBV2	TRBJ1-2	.	CASSVRQGANYGYTF
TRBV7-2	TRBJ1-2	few	CASRDEQGLDYGYTF